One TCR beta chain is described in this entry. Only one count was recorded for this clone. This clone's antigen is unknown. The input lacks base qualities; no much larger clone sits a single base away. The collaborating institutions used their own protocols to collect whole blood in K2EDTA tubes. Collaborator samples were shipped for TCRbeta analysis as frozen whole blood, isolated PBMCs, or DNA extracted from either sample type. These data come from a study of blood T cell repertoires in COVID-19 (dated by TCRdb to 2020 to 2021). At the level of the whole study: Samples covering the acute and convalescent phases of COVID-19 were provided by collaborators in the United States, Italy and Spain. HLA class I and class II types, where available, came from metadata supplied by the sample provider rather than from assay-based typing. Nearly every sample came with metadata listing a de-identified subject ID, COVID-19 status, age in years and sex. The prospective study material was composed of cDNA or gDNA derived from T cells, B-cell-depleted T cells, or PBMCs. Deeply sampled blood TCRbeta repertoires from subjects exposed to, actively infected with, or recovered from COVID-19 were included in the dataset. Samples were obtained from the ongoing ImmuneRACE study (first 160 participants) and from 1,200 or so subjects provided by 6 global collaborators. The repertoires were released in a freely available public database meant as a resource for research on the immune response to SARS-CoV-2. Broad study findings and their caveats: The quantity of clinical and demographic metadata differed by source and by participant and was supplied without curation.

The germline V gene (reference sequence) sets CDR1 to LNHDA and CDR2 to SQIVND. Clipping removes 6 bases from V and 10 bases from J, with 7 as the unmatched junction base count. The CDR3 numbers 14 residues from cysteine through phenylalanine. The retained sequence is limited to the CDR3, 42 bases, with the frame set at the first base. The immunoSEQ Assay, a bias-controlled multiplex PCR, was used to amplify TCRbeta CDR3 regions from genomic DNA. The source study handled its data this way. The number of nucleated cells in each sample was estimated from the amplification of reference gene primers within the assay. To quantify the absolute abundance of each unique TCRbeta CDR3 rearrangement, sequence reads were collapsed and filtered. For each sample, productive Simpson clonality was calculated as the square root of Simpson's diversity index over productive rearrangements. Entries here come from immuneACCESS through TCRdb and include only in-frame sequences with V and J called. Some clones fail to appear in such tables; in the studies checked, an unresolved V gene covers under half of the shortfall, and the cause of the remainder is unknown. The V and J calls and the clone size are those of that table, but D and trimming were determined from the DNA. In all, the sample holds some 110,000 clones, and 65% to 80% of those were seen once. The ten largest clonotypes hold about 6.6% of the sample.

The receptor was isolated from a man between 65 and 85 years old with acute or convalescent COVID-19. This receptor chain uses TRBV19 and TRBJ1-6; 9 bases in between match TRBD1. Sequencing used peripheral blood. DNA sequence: TGTGCCAGTAGGAGGAGGGACAGGGACTCACCCCTCCACTTT. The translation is CASRRRDRDSPLHF.